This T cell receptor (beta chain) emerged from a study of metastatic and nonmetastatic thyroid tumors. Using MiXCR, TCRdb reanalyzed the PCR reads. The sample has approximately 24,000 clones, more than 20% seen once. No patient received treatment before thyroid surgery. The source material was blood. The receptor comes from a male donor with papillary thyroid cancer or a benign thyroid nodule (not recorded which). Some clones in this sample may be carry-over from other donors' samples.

The CDR3 DNA sequence: TGCGCCAGCAGCTTGGACATGGGGCTGGAGCAGTACTTC. The encoded protein is CASSLDMGLEQYF. The chain links TRBV5-1 to TRBJ2-7; possibly TRBD1 for D (5 bases). Germline V lookup: CDR1 SGHRS, CDR2 YFSETQ. V gave up 0 bases and J gave up 7 bases, with 11 bases separating them. The CDR3 runs to 13 residues.